One sample yielded the 13 T cell receptor beta chains listed below, sequenced in a study of blood T cell repertoires in COVID-19. Generated by immunoSEQ multiplex PCR, the TCRdb table keeps only in-frame clones and is missing some. The sample shows over 200,000 clones, about 80% of them seen only once. The sequencing input was peripheral blood. Every receptor here comes from a woman aged 40 to 55 with active or convalescent COVID-19.

The gene calls are TRBV27 and TRBJ2-7, with 8 bases matching TRBD1. Per germline, CDR1 MNHEY and CDR2 SMNVEV (reference sequence). Trimming took 6 bases from V and 1 from J; bases not matched to a gene: 8. The CDR3 extends over 15 amino acids. CDR3 residues: CASRLTGAGSYEQYF. The CDR3 nucleotides are TGTGCCAGCAGATTGACAGGGGCGGGGTCCTACGAGCAGTACTTC.

The V call is TRBV28, the J call TRBJ1-2; 8 bases match TRBD1. In germline, CDR1 is MDHEN, CDR2 SYDVKM. The J segment lost 3 bases and the V segment lost 4 bases, leaving 4 bases of the junction unmatched. The CDR3 is made up of 14 amino acids. The CDR3 DNA sequence: TGTGCCAGCAGTTCTCACAGGGGGGACTATGGCTACACCTTC. Translation gives CASSSHRGDYGYTF.

The chain combines TRBV2 with TRBJ2-1; 9 bases match TRBD1. The ends lost 7 bases at V and 9 bases at J; junction bases unmatched: 10. There are 14 residues in the CDR3. Germline V gives CDR1 SNHLY, CDR2 FYNNEI. CDR3: CASTPGTGIGEQFF. DNA of the CDR3: TGTGCCAGCACCCCAGGGACAGGGATTGGTGAGCAGTTCTTC.

This clone was detected only once. The chain employs TRBV6-2 or TRBV6-3 and TRBJ1-5; 8 nucleotides line up with TRBD1. The CDR3 extends over 16 amino acids. J gave up 0 bases and V 6 bases, and 7 bases lay outside the gene matches. Germline assignment: CDR1 MNHEY and CDR2 SVGEGT. This CDR3 reads CASSKGQVVSNQPQHF. In nucleotides, the CDR3 is TGTGCCAGCAGCAAGGGACAGGTCGTTAGCAATCAGCCCCAGCATTTT.

The chain combines TRBV29-1 with TRBJ1-1, with a weak D call TRBD1 (6 bases). Trimming removed 6 bases at V and 2 bases at J, with 19 bases between. The CDR3 has 15 residues. Germline CDR1 SQVTM, CDR2 ANQGSEA. This CDR3 reads CSVPTMDSLNTEAFF. The CDR3 DNA follows: TGCAGCGTCCCCACGATGGACAGTCTTAACACTGAAGCTTTCTTT.

The chain couples TRBV7-9 to TRBJ2-2; 8 positions agree with TRBD2. Looked up from germline, CDR1 is SEHNR and CDR2 is FQNEAQ (reference sequence). V gave up 6 bases and J gave up 5 bases; unmatched junction bases: 2. The CDR3 totals 13 residues. CDR3 loop: CASRQRETGELFF. The CDR3 DNA reads as TGTGCCAGCAGGCAGCGGGAGACCGGGGAGCTGTTTTTT.

This chain connects TRBV25-1 to TRBJ1-6, with D unclear. There are 13 residues in the CDR3. Germline V gives CDR1 MGHDK, CDR2 SYGVNS. V was cut by 0 bases and J by 6 bases, with 3 bases left in between. The CDR3 protein is CASSEYSNSPLHF. Written as DNA, the CDR3 is TGTGCCAGCAGTGAATATAGTAATTCACCCCTCCACTTT.

Only a few counts were recorded for this clone. The gene calls are TRBV12-3 or TRBV12-4 and TRBJ1-5; no clear D. The V gene lost 6 bases and the J gene lost 3 bases, with 6 bases spanning the gap. The CDR3 has 12 amino acids. The CDR3 loop reads CASSYNNQPQHF. CDR3 nucleotide sequence: TGTGCCAGCAGCTATAACAATCAGCCCCAGCATTTT.

This CDR3 is CASGDRVEAFF. CDR3 coding DNA: TGTGCCAGCGGGGACAGAGTTGAAGCTTTCTTT. This chain connects TRBV27 to TRBJ1-1, with 7 bases fitting TRBD1. CDR1 and CDR2 (germline): MNHEY, SMNVEV (reference sequence). The CDR3 contains 11 residues. V gave up 8 bases and J gave up 7 bases; unmatched junction bases: 4.

This chain uses TRBV21-1 with TRBJ2-2; the table's TRBD1 call for D was not verified on the DNA. TRBV21-1 is annotated as a pseudogene. The CDR3 totals 15 residues. CDR3 sequence: CASSKLTGPTGELFF. The CDR3 coding sequence is TGTGCCAGCAGCAAATTGACAGGGCCCACCGGGGAGCTGTTTTTT.

This sequence joins TRBV20-1 and TRBJ2-7, with 11 nucleotides matching TRBD2. V shed 3 bases, J shed 2 bases, and the junction held 6 bases outside the gene matches. Germline assignment: CDR1 DFQATT and CDR2 SNEGSKA (reference sequence). The CDR3 length is 15 residues. The CDR3, as DNA: TGCAGTGCTAGTGCCTTAGCGGGGGGGACCTACGAGCAGTACTTC. Translated, it gives CSASALAGGTYEQYF.

This clone was seen a single time. The junction departs from germline at one end; a sequencing error may be responsible. The V call is TRBV7-7, the J call TRBJ2-5; 7 bases align to TRBD2. The CDR3 totals 13 residues. Germline CDR1 reads SSHAT; CDR2 reads FNYEAQ (reference sequence). CDR3 in amino acids: CASSPSGQETQYF. As DNA, the CDR3 is TGTGCTAGCAGCCCTAGCGGACAAGAGACCCAGTACTTC.

This sequence joins TRBV30 and TRBJ1-2; 7 nucleotides line up with TRBD1. With V trimmed by 3 bases and J by 8 bases, 9 bases remained unmatched. CDR3 size: 13 residues. Germline CDR1 GTSNPN, CDR2 SVGIG (reference sequence). The CDR3 region has the DNA TGTGCCTGGAGGCCCCGGGACAGCTGGGGCTACACCTTC. Translated: CAWRPRDSWGYTF.